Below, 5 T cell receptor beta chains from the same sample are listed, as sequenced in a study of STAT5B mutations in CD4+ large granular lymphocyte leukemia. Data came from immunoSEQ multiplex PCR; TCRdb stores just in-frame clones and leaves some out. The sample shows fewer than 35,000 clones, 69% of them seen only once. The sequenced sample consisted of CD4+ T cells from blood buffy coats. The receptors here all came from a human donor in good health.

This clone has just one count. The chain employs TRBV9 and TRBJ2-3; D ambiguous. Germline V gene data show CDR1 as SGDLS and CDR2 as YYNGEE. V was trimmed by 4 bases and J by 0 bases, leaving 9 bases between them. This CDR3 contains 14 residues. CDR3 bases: TGTGCCAGCAGCCCTCGCCCCAGCACAGATACGCAGTATTTT. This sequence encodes CASSPRPSTDTQYF. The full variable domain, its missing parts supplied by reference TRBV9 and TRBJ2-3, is DSGVTQTPKHLITATGQRVTLRCSPRSGDLSVYWYQQSLDQGLQFLIQYYNGEERAKGNILERFSAQQFPDLHSELNLSSLELGDSALYFCASSPRPSTDTQYFGPGTRLTVL.

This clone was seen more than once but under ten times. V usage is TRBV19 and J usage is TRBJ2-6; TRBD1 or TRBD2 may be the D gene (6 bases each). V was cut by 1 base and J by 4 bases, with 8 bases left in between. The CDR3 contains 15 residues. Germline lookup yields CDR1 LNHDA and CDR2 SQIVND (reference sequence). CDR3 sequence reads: CASSIAGAGANVLTF. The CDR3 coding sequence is TGTGCCAGTAGTATAGCGGGGGCCGGGGCCAACGTCCTGACTTTC.

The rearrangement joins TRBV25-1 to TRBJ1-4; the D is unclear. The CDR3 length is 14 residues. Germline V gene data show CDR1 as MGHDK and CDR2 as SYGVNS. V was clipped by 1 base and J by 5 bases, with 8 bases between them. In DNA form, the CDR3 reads TGTGCCAGCAGTGAATTTGGAGGGAATGAAAAACTGTTTTTT. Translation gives CASSEFGGNEKLFF. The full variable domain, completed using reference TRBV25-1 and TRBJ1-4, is EADIYQTPRYLVIGTGKKITLECSQTMGHDKMYWYQQDPGMELHLIHYSYGVNSTEKGDLSSESTVSRIRTEHFPLTLESARPSHTSQYLCASSEFGGNEKLFFGSGTQLSVL.

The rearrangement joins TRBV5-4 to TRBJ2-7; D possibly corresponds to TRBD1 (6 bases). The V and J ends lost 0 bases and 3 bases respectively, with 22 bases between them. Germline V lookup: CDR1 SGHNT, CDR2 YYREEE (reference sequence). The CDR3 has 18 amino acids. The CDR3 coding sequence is TGTGCCAGCAGCTTGGCGATTGGCTTGACAGGTAGGATCTACGAGCAGTACTTC. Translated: CASSLAIGLTGRIYEQYF.

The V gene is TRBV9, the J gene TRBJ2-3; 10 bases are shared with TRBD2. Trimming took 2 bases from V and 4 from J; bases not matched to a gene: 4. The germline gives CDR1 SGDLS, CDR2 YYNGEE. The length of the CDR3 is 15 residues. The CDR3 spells CASSVSGGAADTQYF. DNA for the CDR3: TGTGCCAGCAGCGTCAGCGGGGGGGCGGCAGATACGCAGTATTTT.